The rows below give T cell receptor beta chains drawn from one sample of a study of blood T cell repertoires in COVID-19. Repertoires were generated with immunoSEQ multiplex PCR, while TCRdb's copy carries only in-frame clones and drops some. This sample has 55,000 to 80,000 clones, with approximately 87% found just once. Sequenced: peripheral blood. All receptors come from a woman aged 55-69 years with acute or convalescent COVID-19. CDR3s include the opening cysteine and the closing phenylalanine or tryptophan. D genes are given only for firm matches. Clone size, where shown, is once, few, many, or a class for clones that have expanded.

TGCGCCAGCAGCCAGTCGGGTAGCTATGGCTACACCTTC | CASSQSGSYGYTF | TRBV5-1 | NA | TRBJ1-2 | NA
TGTGCCAGCAGCACCCGACTAGCGGGGGAGCGGGAGACCCAGTACTTC | CASSTRLAGERETQYF | TRBV11-3 | NA | TRBJ2-5 | TRBD2
TGTGCCAGCTCAGCACGGCCCGTCTCGGGACAATTCCAAGAGACCCAGTACTTC | CASSARPVSGQFQETQYF | TRBV18 | NA | TRBJ2-5 | NA
TGCGCCAGCAGCTCACAGGGCGGCGAATACTATGGCTACACCTTC | CASSSQGGEYYGYTF | TRBV5-1 | NA | TRBJ1-2 | NA
TGTGCCACCAGCAGAGATACAGGGAGCTATGGCTACACCTTC | CATSRDTGSYGYTF | TRBV15 | few | TRBJ1-2 | NA
TGTGCCAGCAGCTTAGTCAGGGGGCTAGGTCAGCCCCAGCATTTT | CASSLVRGLGQPQHF | TRBV7-2 | few | TRBJ1-5 | TRBD1
TGCGCCAGCAGCCAAGGAATTACTATAGCCACTGAAGCTTTCTTT | CASSQGITIATEAFF | TRBV4-1 | NA | TRBJ1-1 | NA
TGTGCCAGCAGTGAGAGGTCTAGCGGGAGGGGACATACGCAGTATTTT | CASSERSSGRGHTQYF | TRBV2 | NA | TRBJ2-3 | TRBD2
TGCGCCAGCAGCCCTCGTATGACAGGGGATAACACTGAAGCTTTCTTT | CASSPRMTGDNTEAFF | TRBV5-1 | NA | TRBJ1-1 | TRBD1
TGTGCCAGCAGTATCGACAGGGGGGATGGCTACACCTTC | CASSIDRGDGYTF | TRBV6-5 | NA | TRBJ1-2 | TRBD1
TGTGCCACCAGCGGACAGCTGTATGGCTCTGGGGCCAACGTCCTGACTTTC | CATSGQLYGSGANVLTF | TRBV15 | NA | TRBJ2-6 | NA
TGCGCCAGCAGCTCTGACAGGGGTAGCGGCTACACCTTC | CASSSDRGSGYTF | TRBV5-1 | NA | TRBJ1-2 | TRBD1
TGTGCCAGTAGTCCCCAGGCGACAACTAATGAAAAACTGTTTTTT | CASSPQATTNEKLFF | TRBV19 | NA | TRBJ1-4 | NA
TGTGCCAGCAGCCCATCCGACAGCCTACAAGAGACCCAGTACTTC | CASSPSDSLQETQYF | TRBV3-1/TRBV3-2 | NA | TRBJ2-5 | NA
TGTGCCAGCAAACGGGACAGGGACCCGAACACTGAAGCTTTCTTT | CASKRDRDPNTEAFF | TRBV6-5 | NA | TRBJ1-1 | TRBD1
TGTGCCAGCAGCTTAGGGGACAGCTATGGCTACACCTTC | CASSLGDSYGYTF | TRBV5-6 | NA | TRBJ1-2 | TRBD1
TGCGCCAGCAGCCCCCAGGACAGGGGGAACACCGGGGAGCTGTTTTTT | CASSPQDRGNTGELFF | TRBV4-1 | NA | TRBJ2-2 | TRBD1
TGTGCCAGCTCACCTAAAGAAGGGGACTATGGCTACACCTTC | CASSPKEGDYGYTF | TRBV18 | NA | TRBJ1-2 | NA
TGTGCCAGCAGGGCCTCTTCAGGGTCACCCCTCCACTTT | CASRASSGSPLHF | TRBV2 | NA | TRBJ1-6 | NA
TGCGCCAGCAGCTTGGGGAGGGATACGCAGTATTTT | CASSLGRDTQYF | TRBV5-1 | once | TRBJ2-3 | NA
TGCGCCAGCAGCTTGATTGGCGGCGGGAGGGCAGATACGCAGTATTTT | CASSLIGGGRADTQYF | TRBV5-1 | NA | TRBJ2-3 | TRBD2
TGTGCCATCAGTGGAGCCGGGGGGTCTTCGAACACCGGGGAGCTGTTTTTT | CAISGAGGSSNTGELFF | TRBV10-3 | NA | TRBJ2-2 | TRBD2
TGTGCCAGCAGCGACGACCCCGGAGGGGTCATCTATGGCTACACCTTC | CASSDDPGGVIYGYTF | TRBV9 | NA | TRBJ1-2 | NA
TGTGCCAGCAGTTGGGCGCAGAGTAATTCACCCCTCCACTTT | CASSWAQSNSPLHF | TRBV6-6 | NA | TRBJ1-6 | NA
TGTGCCAGCAGCCAAAGGAGGGGGGGCGGAGATACGCAGTATTTT | CASSQRRGGGDTQYF | TRBV3-1/TRBV3-2 | NA | TRBJ2-3 | NA
TGCGCCAGCAGCCATTTAGGGACAGGGGGCAGTCAGCCCCAGCATTTT | CASSHLGTGGSQPQHF | TRBV4-1 | NA | TRBJ1-5 | TRBD1
TGTGCCAGCAGCTCGCGGGACAGGAATTCACCCCTCCACTTT | CASSSRDRNSPLHF | TRBV5-4 | NA | TRBJ1-6 | TRBD1
TGTGCCAGCAGCCACAGGGGAAATGAGCAGTTCTTC | CASSHRGNEQFF | TRBV11-2 | few | TRBJ2-1 | TRBD1
TGTGCCAGCAGCCAAGATGGGGGGAACTATGGCTACACCTTC | CASSQDGGNYGYTF | TRBV3-1/TRBV3-2 | NA | TRBJ1-2 | NA
TGTGCCAGCAGCGGTCTGGCCTATGGCTACACCTTC | CASSGLAYGYTF | TRBV9 | NA | TRBJ1-2 | NA
TGTGCCAGCTCACTCGGGATCAATGAGCAGTTCTTC | CASSLGINEQFF | TRBV18 | NA | TRBJ2-1 | NA
TGTGCCAGTAGATCGAGGACAGTGAACTATGGCTACACCTTC | CASRSRTVNYGYTF | TRBV19 | NA | TRBJ1-2 | NA
TGTGCCAGCCGAACAGGGGTCGGCTATGGCTACACCTTC | CASRTGVGYGYTF | TRBV19 | NA | TRBJ1-2 | TRBD1